One sample yielded the 12 T cell receptor beta chains listed below, sequenced in a study of vaccination effects on CD4 cells after COVID-19. Sequenced by immunoSEQ multiplex PCR; TCRdb stores in-frame clones only, minus some. The sample includes about 72,000 clones, approximately 82% of them seen just once. Viral peptide pools were used in the ViraFEST assay to expand antigen-specific CD4+ T cells, and sequencing came afterward. With roughly 9 days of culture completed, CD4+ T cells were isolated. Vaccination of participants consisted of two doses of either the BNT162b2 or mRNA-1273 vaccine. Their antigen targets remain unknown. Sequenced material: CD4+ T cells from PBMCs cultured with HCoV-229E spike peptides, taken after COVID-19 vaccination. These TCRs come from a human donor who received a COVID-19 vaccine.

CDR3 in amino acids: CASSATPAGTDNSPLHF. The CDR3 coding sequence is TGTGCCAGCAGCGCCACCCCCGCGGGCACGGATAATTCACCCCTCCACTTT. The chain is built from TRBV7-6 and TRBJ1-6; D not resolved. Trimming took off 5 bases at V and 5 bases at J, with 19 bases between the two ends. CDR3 length equals 17 residues. Germline V lookup: CDR1 SGHVS, CDR2 FNYEAQ.

This chain joins TRBV5-1 and TRBJ1-2; 7 nucleotides match TRBD1. V lost 1 base, J lost 3 bases, and 3 bases stayed unmatched. This CDR3 is built from 14 residues. Germline V gene data show CDR1 as SGHRS and CDR2 as YFSETQ. As DNA, the CDR3 is TGCGCCAGCAGCTTGATCCAGGGGGACTATGGCTACACCTTC. Translated: CASSLIQGDYGYTF.

V usage is TRBV5-1 and J usage is TRBJ2-5; TRBD2 matches 15 bases. V was clipped by 4 bases and J by 2 bases; unmatched bases: 3. Germline V gene sequence: CDR1 SGHRS, CDR2 YFSETQ. CDR3 length: 16 residues. CDR3 in amino acids: CASSPGTSGGQETQYF. In DNA, the CDR3 is TGCGCCAGCAGCCCAGGGACTAGCGGGGGGCAAGAGACCCAGTACTTC.

The V and J genes are TRBV28 and TRBJ1-5, with TRBD1 identical over 7 bases. Germline V gene sequence: CDR1 MDHEN, CDR2 SYDVKM. The ends lost 2 bases at V and 6 bases at J; junction bases unmatched: 7. The CDR3 is 15 residues long. In DNA form, the CDR3 reads TGTGCCAGCAGTTTAAGGTCAGGGGGTAGTCAGCCCCAGCATTTT. As protein: CASSLRSGGSQPQHF.

CDR3 DNA: TGTGCCAGCAGCTTATATGGCGGGGGGGCCCCAGATACGCAGTATTTT. It is translated as CASSLYGGGAPDTQYF. The V gene is TRBV7-2, the J gene TRBJ2-3, with 9 positions matching TRBD2. The CDR3 runs 16 residues. Germline CDR1 and CDR2: SGHTA and FQGNSA. Trimming took 2 bases from V and 4 from J; bases not matched to a gene: 7.

The chain uses TRBV5-4 and TRBJ2-6; tentative D call: TRBD2 (5 bases). V shed 6 bases and J shed 2 bases, with 12 bases lying between them. The V gene's germline CDR1 is SGHNT and CDR2 YYREEE (reference sequence). The CDR3 sequence is 15 residues long. The CDR3 DNA reads as TGTGCCAGCACCTTCTCCGGGGCTGGGGCCAACGTCCTGACTTTC. It yields the protein CASTFSGAGANVLTF.

This clone showed up just a few times. The chain is built from TRBV2 and TRBJ2-3; D ambiguous. CDR1 and CDR2 from the germline V gene are SNHLY and FYNNEI. The V gene lost 5 bases and the J gene lost 3 bases, with 3 bases spanning the gap. The CDR3 extends over 11 amino acids. The CDR3 coding sequence is TGTGCCAGCAGTAGAACAGATACGCAGTATTTT. Its translation is CASSRTDTQYF. Full variable domain (remainder filled in from reference TRBV2 and TRBJ2-3): EPEVTQTPSHQVTQMGQEVILRCVPISNHLYFYWYRQILGQKVEFLVSFYNNEISEKSEIFDDQFSVERPDGSNFTLKIRSTKLEDSAMYFCASSRTDTQYFGPGTRLTVL.

This clone turned up a few times. This chain uses TRBV5-1 with TRBJ1-1; D may be TRBD1 (6 bases). Per germline, CDR1 SGHRS and CDR2 YFSETQ. The CDR3 has 14 residues. The germline V and J ends were trimmed by 4 bases and 5 bases, with 15 bases remaining between them. This chain's CDR3 is CASSGGLSGTEAFF. CDR3 DNA sequence: TGCGCCAGCAGCGGGGGGCTCAGTGGGACTGAAGCTTTCTTT. The full variable domain, its missing parts supplied by reference TRBV5-1 and TRBJ1-1, is KAGVTQTPRYLIKTRGQQVTLSCSPISGHRSVSWYQQTPGQGLQFLFEYFSETQRNKGNFPGRFSGRQFSNSRSEMNVSTLELGDSALYLCASSGGLSGTEAFFGQGTRLTVV.

The CDR3 here is CASSLGVSLAGATQYF. The CDR3 nucleotides read TGTGCCAGCAGCTTAGGAGTTTCACTAGCGGGGGCTACGCAGTATTTT. The chain recombines TRBV7-2 with TRBJ2-3, with 11 bases matching TRBD2. This CDR3 contains 16 residues. The trim removed 1 base at V and 8 bases at J, leaving 8 bases unmatched. Germline CDR1 and CDR2: SGHTA and FQGNSA.

The chain uses TRBV5-5 and TRBJ2-2; 11 nucleotides line up with TRBD2. V shed 0 bases and J 2 bases; nucleotides not matched to a gene: 6. The germline V gene has CDR1 SGHKS and CDR2 YYEKEE (reference sequence). There are 18 residues in the CDR3. The CDR3 region has the DNA TGTGCCAGCAGCTTGGGCCGACTAGCGGGGTATAACACCGGGGAGCTGTTTTTT. This sequence encodes CASSLGRLAGYNTGELFF. Filled out from reference TRBV5-5 and TRBJ2-2, the complete variable domain reads DAGVTQSPTHLIKTRGQQVTLRCSPISGHKSVSWYQQVLGQGPQFIFQYYEKEERGRGNFPDRFSARQFPNYSSELNVNALLLGDSALYLCASSLGRLAGYNTGELFFGEGSRLTVL.

The chain couples TRBV4-3 to TRBJ1-4; weak D call: TRBD1 (5 bases). V lost 0 bases to trimming and J lost 11 bases, with 19 bases between them. The CDR3 contains 16 residues. Per the germline V gene, CDR1 is LGHNA and CDR2 is YSLEER. The CDR3 sequence is CASSQDEGRFFEKLFF. The CDR3 nucleotides are TGCGCCAGCAGCCAAGACGAGGGGCGTTTTTTCGAGAAACTGTTTTTT.

The gene calls are TRBV18 and TRBJ2-3, with D uncertain. This CDR3 is 13 amino acids long. Trimming left V 0 bases short and J 3 bases short, with 4 bases between. Germline CDR1 is KGHSH and CDR2 is LQKENI. The CDR3 protein is CASSPPMTDTQYF. Written as DNA, the CDR3 is TGTGCCAGCTCACCACCGATGACAGATACGCAGTATTTT.